These T cell receptor beta chains were read from a single sample in a study of post-analysis software for immune sequencing data. TCRdb fed the PCR reads into MiXCR, producing one record per CDR3 protein. The sample gives 800,000 to 950,000 distinct CDR3 sequences, around 50% of which show up once; under 6% is in the top ten. Sequencing was performed on blood. These receptors all stem from a girl aged 10-17 years with multiple sclerosis. CDR3s include the opening cysteine and the closing phenylalanine or tryptophan. D genes are given only for firm matches. Size is omitted from some rows. Given values are once, few, many or a class for expanded clones.

>-|TRBJ2-7|TRBV29-1|few
TGCAGCGTTGAACAGGAGACCTACGAGCAGTACTTC
CSVEQETYEQYF
>-|TRBJ2-5|TRBV10-3|few
TGTGCCATCAGTATCGGAGAGACCCAGTACTTC
CAISIGETQYF
>TRBD1|TRBJ1-2|TRBV7-2|-
TGTGCCAGCAGCTTAGGGACAGGGGGCCCCTCATTTGGCCACACCTTC
CASSLGTGGPSFGHTF
>-|TRBJ1-2|TRBV5-1|-
TGCGCCAGCAGCACCGTCGGGACACCCCATGGCTACACCTTC
CASSTVGTPHGYTF
>TRBD1|TRBJ1-1|TRBV2|-
TGTGCCAGCAGTGAAAACCTATGGGACAGGGAAGCTTTCTTT
CASSENLWDREAFF
>-|TRBJ1-1|TRBV4-1|few
TGCGCCAGCAGGGGGACCCTCAAGAATACTGAAGCTTTCTTT
CASRGTLKNTEAFF
>-|TRBJ2-4|TRBV2|-
TGTGCCAGCAGTGAAGACCCGACGACCAAGCGGTACTTC
CASSEDPTTKRYF
>-|TRBJ2-3|TRBV14|-
TGTGCCAGCAGAGACTTTAGGACTAGCACAGATACGCAGTATTTT
CASRDFRTSTDTQYF
>TRBD1|TRBJ1-2|TRBV20-1|-
TGCAGTGCTAGAATACAGGGGAATTGGGGCTACACCTTC
CSARIQGNWGYTF
>TRBD2|TRBJ2-5|TRBV7-2|few
TGTGCCAGCAGCTTTGGGAGCGGGGGAGGAGAGACCCAGTACTTC
CASSFGSGGGETQYF
>TRBD2|TRBJ2-3|TRBV29-1|-
TGCAGCGTCGGGGGGATAGTCACAGATACGCAGTATTTT
CSVGGIVTDTQYF
>TRBD1|TRBJ2-6|TRBV20-1|-
TGCAGTGCTGGGGGACAGTTCTCTGGGGCCAACGTCCGGACTTTC
CSAGGQFSGANVRTF
>-|TRBJ1-5|TRBV6-6|-
TGTGCCAGCACCCGGAGGGGTAATCAGCCCCAGCATTTT
CASTRRGNQPQHF